This TCR beta chain derives from a study of T cells in Graves' hyperthyroidism and ophthalmopathy. Turning to the study itself: Peripheral blood collection took place at initial diagnosis, before any treatment. Whole-study findings and limits: Blood samples included most of the expanded thyroid clonotypes exceeding 0.001.

Germline assignment: CDR1 MNHNS and CDR2 SASEGT. This CDR3 is built from 15 residues. Germline trimming cut 7 bases from V and 7 bases from J; bases unmatched to any gene: 8. The CDR3 regions of TCR beta were amplified from RNA transcripts. When the TCR CDR3 underwent first-round RT-PCR, the HTBI primer set was used. TCRdb redid the calling of the multiplex PCR reads with MiXCR, one entry per CDR3 protein. This table holds over 650,000 distinct CDR3 sequences, roughly 17% found once. This clonotype occurred many times. No antigen is known for it. No ophthalmopathy progression within 18 months constituted stable Graves' hyperthyroidism. The source of the PBMCs was roughly 10 ml of fresh peripheral blood.

This receptor was taken from a young man with Graves' hyperthyroidism. Sample: blood. The chain is built from TRBV6-1 and TRBJ2-2; 11 bases map to TRBD2. The CDR3 bases are TGTGCCAGCACCGGGACTAGCGGTCCAATCGGGGAGCTGTTTTTT. This codes for CASTGTSGPIGELFF.